This section outlines one T cell receptor beta chain sequence together with its context. This sample was included in a study of OX40 agonist ivuxolimab in advanced cancers. The CDR3 covers 14 residues. Germline lookup yields CDR1 SGDLS and CDR2 YYNGEE. Trimming shortened V by 0 bases and J by 0 bases, and 7 bases separated the two germline ends. Assay used: immunoSEQ multiplex PCR; TCRdb lists only in-frame clones, some missing. The data show about 64,000 clones, over 65% seen once. This chain joins TRBV9 and TRBJ2-7; no definite D call. The input for sequencing was CD4+ or CD8+ T cells sorted from blood, taken in a trial of the OX40 agonist ivuxolimab. This receptor was taken from an adult with an advanced solid tumor such as melanoma, head and neck, liver or kidney cancer. CDR3 in amino acids: CASSVDLTSYEQYF. The CDR3 DNA reads TGTGCCAGCAGCGTAGATCTTACCTCCTACGAGCAGTACTTC.